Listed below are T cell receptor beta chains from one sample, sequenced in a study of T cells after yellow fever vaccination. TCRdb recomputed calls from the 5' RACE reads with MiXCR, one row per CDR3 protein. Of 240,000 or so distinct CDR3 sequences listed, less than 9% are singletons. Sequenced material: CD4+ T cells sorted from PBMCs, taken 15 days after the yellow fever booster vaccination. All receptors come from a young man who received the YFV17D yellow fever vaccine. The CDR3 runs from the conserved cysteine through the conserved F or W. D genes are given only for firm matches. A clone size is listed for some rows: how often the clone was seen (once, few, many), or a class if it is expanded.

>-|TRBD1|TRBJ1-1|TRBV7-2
TGTGCCAGCAGCTTCTTTACCAGGGGGCGGGACACTGAAGCTTTCTTT
CASSFFTRGRDTEAFF
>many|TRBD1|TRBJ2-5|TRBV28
TGTGCCAGCAGACCTACAGGGGGCGGTGAGACCCAGTACTTC
CASRPTGGGETQYF
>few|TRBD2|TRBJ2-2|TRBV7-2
TGTGCCAGCAGCCCCCTTGGACTAGCGGGAGGGGGCGGGGAGCTGTTTTTT
CASSPLGLAGGGGELFF
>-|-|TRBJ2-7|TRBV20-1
TGCAGTGCTAGAGATCTGTCCGGGAGAGATACGGGTGAGCAGTACTTC
CSARDLSGRDTGEQYF
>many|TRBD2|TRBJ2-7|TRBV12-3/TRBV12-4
TGTGCCAGCAGTTTAGGGCTAGCGGAGGGTCGCGAGCAGTACTTC
CASSLGLAEGREQYF
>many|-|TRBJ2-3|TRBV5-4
TGTGCCAGCAGCACAAACACAGATACGCAGTATTTT
CASSTNTDTQYF
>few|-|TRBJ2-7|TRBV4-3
TGCGCCAGCAGCCAACAATCCTCCTACGAGCAGTACTTC
CASSQQSSYEQYF
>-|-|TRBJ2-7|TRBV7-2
TGTGCCAGCAGACCTCGTTCGGGGGCTTACGAGCAGTACTTC
CASRPRSGAYEQYF
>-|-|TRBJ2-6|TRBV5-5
TGTGCCAGCAGCTTGGTTGCAGGGGGGGCTCCTGGGGCCAACGTCCTGACTTTC
CASSLVAGGAPGANVLTF
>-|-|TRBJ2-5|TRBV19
TGTGCCAGTAGTCCCCTCGACAGTGAAGAGACCCAGTACTTC
CASSPLDSEETQYF
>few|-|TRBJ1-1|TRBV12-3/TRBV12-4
TGTGCCAGCAGTTTTGGTCCTATCGGGGTTACGACTGAAGCTTTCTTT
CASSFGPIGVTTEAFF
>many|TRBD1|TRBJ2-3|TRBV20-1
TGCAGTGCCACGCGAATAGGGGGCGGCACAGATACGCAGTATTTT
CSATRIGGGTDTQYF
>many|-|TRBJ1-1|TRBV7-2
TGTGCCAGCAGCCCACACAAGAACACTGAAGCTTTCTTT
CASSPHKNTEAFF
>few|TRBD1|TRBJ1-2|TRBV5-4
TGTGCCAGCAGCCCATCAGGGGGAACCTATGGCTACACCTTC
CASSPSGGTYGYTF
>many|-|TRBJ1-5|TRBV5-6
TGTGCCAGCAGCTTGGGGGGGAACAATCAGCCCCAGCATTTT
CASSLGGNNQPQHF
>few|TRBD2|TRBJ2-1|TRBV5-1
TGCGCCAGCAGCTTGTTACTAGCGGGAGGATCTGAGCAGTTCTTC
CASSLLLAGGSEQFF
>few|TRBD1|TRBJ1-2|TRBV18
TGTGCCAGCTCCGCAAATCGACAGGGCCTGTCTAACTATGGCTACACCTTC
CASSANRQGLSNYGYTF
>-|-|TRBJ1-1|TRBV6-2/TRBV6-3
TGTGCCACGCTCCGGCAGGGGTATCGAATGAACACTGAAGCTTTCTTT
CATLRQGYRMNTEAFF
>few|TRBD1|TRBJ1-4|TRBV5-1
TGCGCCAGCAGCTCCGAGGGGGCGGGAGTTGAAAAACTGTTTTTT
CASSSEGAGVEKLFF
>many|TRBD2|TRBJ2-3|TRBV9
TGTGCCAGCAGCGTAGCCAGCGGGACCACAGATACGCAGTATTTT
CASSVASGTTDTQYF
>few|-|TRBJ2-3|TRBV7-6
TGTGCCAGCAGCCGAGGGCTCGGAGATACGCAGTATTTT
CASSRGLGDTQYF
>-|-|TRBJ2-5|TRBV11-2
TGTGCCAGCAGCTCGCCTACCGTCGGACTTCTGTACCAAGAGACCCAGTACTTC
CASSSPTVGLLYQETQYF
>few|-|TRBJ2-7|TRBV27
TGTGCCAGCAGTTCTATTATTAGCCTCTACGAGCAGTACTTC
CASSSIISLYEQYF
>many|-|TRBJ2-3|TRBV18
TGTGCCAGCTCACCACTTAAGGATACGCAGTATTTT
CASSPLKDTQYF
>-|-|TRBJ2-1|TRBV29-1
TGCAGCGTTGATGGGGGCAAAAACGGGTACAATGAGCAGTTCTTC
CSVDGGKNGYNEQFF
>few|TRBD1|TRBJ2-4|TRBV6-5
TGTGCCAGCAGTTACCGGGACAGCAAAAACATTCAGTACTTC
CASSYRDSKNIQYF
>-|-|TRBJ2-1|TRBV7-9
TGTGCCAGCAGCCAATCTGCGGGCATAATCTTC
CASSQSAGIIF
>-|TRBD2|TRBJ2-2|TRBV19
TGTGCCAGTACCGTCGGGCTAGCGGGAGGTACCACCGGGAAGCTGTTTTTT
CASTVGLAGGTTGKLFF
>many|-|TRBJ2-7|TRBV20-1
TGCAGTGGGACCAGGGTGGAACGCGAGCAGTACTTC
CSGTRVEREQYF
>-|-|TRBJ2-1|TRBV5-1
TGCGCCAGCAGCGGTGGGGCGGGCTCCTACAATGAGCAGTTCTTC
CASSGGAGSYNEQFF
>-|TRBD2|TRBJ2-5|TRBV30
TGTGCCTGGAGTGTACGGCTAGCGGGATGGGAGACCCAGTACTTC
CAWSVRLAGWETQYF
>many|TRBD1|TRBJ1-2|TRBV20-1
TGCAGTGCTAGACCCCCGGGACAGGGGAACTATGGCTACACCTTC
CSARPPGQGNYGYTF
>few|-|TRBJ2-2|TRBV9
TGTGCCAGCAGCGTAGACCCAGCAGGGCTGGGGACCGGGGAGCTGTTTTTT
CASSVDPAGLGTGELFF
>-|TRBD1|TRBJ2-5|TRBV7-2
TGTGCCAGCAGCCTCGGACAGGGAGCCCAAGAGACCCAGTACTTC
CASSLGQGAQETQYF
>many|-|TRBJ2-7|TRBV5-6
TGTGCCAGCAGCCTGGACAGAGCCACCTACGAGCAGTACTTC
CASSLDRATYEQYF
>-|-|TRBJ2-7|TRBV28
TGTGCCAGCAGTTACCAGACCGGCTACGAGCAGTACTTC
CASSYQTGYEQYF
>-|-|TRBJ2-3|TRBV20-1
TGCAGTGCTAGATTCAGGGGTTCTGGGGCAGATACGCAGTATTTT
CSARFRGSGADTQYF
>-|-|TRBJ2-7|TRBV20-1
TGCAGTGGAGCTTCGGGTCCCTACGAGCAGTACTTC
CSGASGPYEQYF
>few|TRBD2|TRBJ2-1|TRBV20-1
TGCAGTGCACCGAGTCGGGCGGGAGCGTCCTACAATGAGCAGTTCTTC
CSAPSRAGASYNEQFF
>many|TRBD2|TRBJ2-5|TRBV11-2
TGTGCCAGCAGCTTAGGAGGACTAGCGGGAGTATGGGAGACCCAGTACTTC
CASSLGGLAGVWETQYF
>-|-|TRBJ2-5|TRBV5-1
TGCGCCAGCAGGTTGACAGGAAAAGAGACCCAGTACTTC
CASRLTGKETQYF
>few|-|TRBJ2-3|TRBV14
TGTGCCAGCAGCCAAGATCTGGAGCGGCCTAGCACAGATACGCAGTATTTT
CASSQDLERPSTDTQYF
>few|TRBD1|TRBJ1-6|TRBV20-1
TGCAGTGCTCCTGAGACAGGGGGTAATAATTCACCCCTCCACTTT
CSAPETGGNNSPLHF
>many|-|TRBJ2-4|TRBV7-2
TGTGCCAGCAGCCTTGGGGACCTACGGCCTCAGTACTTC
CASSLGDLRPQYF
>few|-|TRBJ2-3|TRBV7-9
TGTGCCAGCCCTGGGGCGGTTGGCACAGATACGCAGTATTTT
CASPGAVGTDTQYF
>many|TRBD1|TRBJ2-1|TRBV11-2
TGTGCCAGCAGCTTCCGGGACAGGGGTGGCGAGCAGTTCTTC
CASSFRDRGGEQFF
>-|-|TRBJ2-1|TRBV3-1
TGTGCCAGCAGCCAAGATTTGAGCTCCTACAATGAGCAGTTCTTC
CASSQDLSSYNEQFF
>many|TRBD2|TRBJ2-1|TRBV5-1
TGCGCCAGCAAGCTAGCGGGGGACATATACAATGAGCAGTTCTTC
CASKLAGDIYNEQFF
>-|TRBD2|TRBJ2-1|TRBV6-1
TGTGCCCACAGCCCCCGAGCGGGGTACAATGAGCAGTTCTTC
CAHSPRAGYNEQFF
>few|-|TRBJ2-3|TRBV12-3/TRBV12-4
TGTGCCAGCAGTTTAGGGCATACGCAGTATTTT
CASSLGHTQYF
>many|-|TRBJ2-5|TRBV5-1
TGCGCCAGCAGCTTGTGGGATGGAGAGACCCAGTACTTC
CASSLWDGETQYF
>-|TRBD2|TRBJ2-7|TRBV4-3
TGCGCCAGCAGCCATCGTCTAGCGGGTACCTCCTACGAGCAGTACTTC
CASSHRLAGTSYEQYF